This paragraph reports one T cell receptor beta chain. This record belongs to a study of blood T cell repertoires in COVID-19. About the research overall: PBMCs, B-cell-depleted T cells, or T cells were the source of the cDNA or gDNA that made up the material.

In the authors' workflow: The assay estimated nucleated cells by amplifying reference gene primers. The table came from immunoSEQ multiplex PCR; TCRdb's copy has only in-frame clones and leaves some out. Clone size and the V and J calls come from that table; the DNA yielded D and trimming. Altogether 35,000 to 50,000 clones are present, roughly four fifths being singletons, with the ten largest covering 24%. From germline, CDR1 is LNHDA and CDR2 SQIVND (reference sequence). Germline trimming cut 5 bases from V and 5 bases from J; bases unmatched to any gene: 11. There are 16 residues in the CDR3. What was sequenced was peripheral blood. This clonotype was obtained from a human donor with acute or convalescent COVID-19. The donor label of this sample is uncertain. V is TRBV19 and J is TRBJ2-5; TRBD1 matches 10 bases. The CDR3 bases are TGTGCCAGTAGTTGGGTGACAGGGGGCGCGGTGGAGACCCAGTACTTC. It is translated as CASSWVTGGAVETQYF.